A selection of T cell receptor beta chains follows, all from one sample in a study of control samples from healthy donors and cancer patients. Produced via immunoSEQ multiplex PCR; TCRdb's table is partial and in-frame only. The sample carries approximately 120,000 clones, roughly 92% recorded once. The sequenced material came from PBMCs. The source of these receptors is a man at least 80 years old with head and neck cancer. Each CDR3 is given with its conserved first and last residue. The D gene is left open where the match is weak. Part of the rows lack a size; the others show once, few, many or a class for expanded clones.

J	size	D	V	DNA	CDR3
TRBJ1-2	once	TRBD1	TRBV5-1	TGCGCCAGCCGGGAAGGGACAGGGGAAGGCTACACCTTC	CASREGTGEGYTF
TRBJ2-7	NA	NA	TRBV7-6	TGTGCCAGCAGCTCGGACAGCGTCTCCTACGAGCAGTACTTC	CASSSDSVSYEQYF
TRBJ1-5	NA	TRBD1	TRBV24-1	TGTGCCACCATGGTCCGGGACAGGGTTAGGCACATGTATCAGCCCCAGCATTTT	CATMVRDRVRHMYQPQHF
TRBJ1-2	NA	TRBD1	TRBV5-6	TGTGCCAGCAGCCTAGACAGGGGAAACTCCTTCTATGGCTACACCTTC	CASSLDRGNSFYGYTF
TRBJ2-1	few	TRBD2	TRBV5-6	TGTGCCAGCAGGGGGGGACTAGCGGGATCATACAATGAGCAGTTCTTC	CASRGGLAGSYNEQFF
TRBJ1-1	NA	NA	TRBV7-2	TGTGCCAGCAGCTATGACTTGAACACTGAAGCTTTCTTT	CASSYDLNTEAFF
TRBJ1-2	NA	NA	TRBV27	TGTGCCAGCAGTTTTCAGGGCCGCCAGGGTGATGGCTACACCTTC	CASSFQGRQGDGYTF
TRBJ1-5	NA	TRBD1	TRBV5-1	TGCGCCAGCAGCTTGGGGGACAGCCGCAATCAGCCCCAGCATTTT	CASSLGDSRNQPQHF
TRBJ1-5	NA	NA	TRBV28	TGTGCCAGCAGTGGTTATAGCAATCAGCCCCAGCATTTT	CASSGYSNQPQHF
TRBJ2-1	NA	TRBD2	TRBV5-1	TGCGCCAGCAGCTCGAGACTAGCGGGCAATGAGCAGTTCTTC	CASSSRLAGNEQFF
TRBJ1-5	few	NA	TRBV2	TGTGCCAGCAGTGAACTCAGGGACACTCAGCCCCAGCATTTT	CASSELRDTQPQHF
TRBJ2-3	NA	TRBD2	TRBV6-5	TGTGCCAGCAGTTATCGGCTAGCGGGGTTTGGTGATACGCAGTATTTT	CASSYRLAGFGDTQYF
TRBJ2-3	NA	TRBD2	TRBV2	TGTGCCAGCACCGAAATCCGGGGGGGTCCGCAGTATTTT	CASTEIRGGPQYF
TRBJ1-2	NA	TRBD1	TRBV20-1	TGCAGTGCTAGTGCCAACAGGGGAGAGTTCTATGGCTACACCTTC	CSASANRGEFYGYTF
TRBJ1-3	NA	NA	TRBV5-1	TGCGCCAGCAGTATATACGGGTCCGAGAGGGACACCATATATTTT	CASSIYGSERDTIYF
TRBJ2-1	NA	NA	TRBV7-9	TGTGCCAGCAGCCATCAGGGATACCCTTACAATGAGCAGTTCTTC	CASSHQGYPYNEQFF
TRBJ2-1	NA	NA	TRBV5-1	TGCGCCAGCAGCTTAGCCGCACTAGTTAGCTCCTACAATGAGCAGTTCTTC	CASSLAALVSSYNEQFF
TRBJ1-3	NA	NA	TRBV10-3	TGTGCCATCAGTGAGTCACAGGGAGGAAACACCATATATTTT	CAISESQGGNTIYF
TRBJ1-5	once	TRBD1	TRBV2	TGTGCCAGCAGTGGGCCTACAGGGGGCCATAGCAATCAGCCCCAGCATTTT	CASSGPTGGHSNQPQHF
TRBJ1-2	NA	NA	TRBV4-3	TGCGCCAGCAGCCCGGGTGGCTATGGCTACACCTTC	CASSPGGYGYTF
TRBJ1-2	once	NA	TRBV29-1	TGCAGCGTTGGGGGGGTGGGCAGGATCACCGATGGCTACACCTTC	CSVGGVGRITDGYTF
TRBJ1-5	NA	TRBD1	TRBV5-8	TGTGCCAGCAGCCAGCGGACAGGGGGCTTTCAGCCCCAGCATTTT	CASSQRTGGFQPQHF
TRBJ2-4	once	NA	TRBV7-2	TGTGCCAGCAGGCGAGGGGGTGCGCGTGAAAACATTCAGTACTTC	CASRRGGARENIQYF
TRBJ2-2	once	NA	TRBV3-1/TRBV3-2	TGTGCCAGCAGTCTTAGTCGGACAGCCGGGGAGCTGTTTTTT	CASSLSRTAGELFF
TRBJ2-3	NA	NA	TRBV9	TGTGCCAGCAGCGTACGTTGGGGCGTCCTCACAGATACGCAGTATTTT	CASSVRWGVLTDTQYF
TRBJ2-3	NA	NA	TRBV4-3	TGCGCCAGCAGCCACGACACTAGCACAACCACAGATACGCAGTATTTT	CASSHDTSTTTDTQYF
TRBJ1-4	NA	NA	TRBV12-3/TRBV12-4	TGTGCCAGCAGGAGATCCGGAAATAGGGTGTTTTTT	CASRRSGNRVFF
TRBJ2-7	NA	NA	TRBV28	TGTGCCAGCAGTTTACTTCGGACAGCCGGAGGGCAGTACTTC	CASSLLRTAGGQYF
TRBJ1-1	once	NA	TRBV30	TGTGCCTGGAGCGGCGTCGACAGTTGGAACACTGAAGCTTTCTTT	CAWSGVDSWNTEAFF
TRBJ2-2	NA	NA	TRBV24-1	TGTGCCACCAGTTCGCAGGGCTCTTCATCGAGCACCGGGGAGCTGTTTTTT	CATSSQGSSSSTGELFF
TRBJ2-7	NA	NA	TRBV9	TGTGCCAGCAGCGTAGGTTCGGGGAGGTCTTACGAGCAGTACTTC	CASSVGSGRSYEQYF
TRBJ1-2	NA	NA	TRBV6-2/TRBV6-3	TGTGCCAGCACCCCCACCATCGTTTCTAGGGGCTATGGCTACACCTTC	CASTPTIVSRGYGYTF
TRBJ1-3	NA	NA	TRBV30	TGTGCCTGGCAGGGCTCTGGAAACACCATATATTTT	CAWQGSGNTIYF
TRBJ1-5	NA	NA	TRBV12-3/TRBV12-4	TGTGCCAGCAGCGTAAAGGAAAATCAGCCCCAGCATTTT	CASSVKENQPQHF
TRBJ2-7	NA	NA	TRBV2	TGTGCCAGCAGTGGAAGGGCGGCAGCTGTTGAGCAGTACTTC	CASSGRAAAVEQYF
TRBJ2-5	NA	NA	TRBV9	TGTGCCAGCAGCCTACAGGGTTACCAAGAGACCCAGTACTTC	CASSLQGYQETQYF
TRBJ1-5	once	NA	TRBV6-1	TGTGCCAGCAGTGAGCAGGGTTTCAATCAGCCCCAGCATTTT	CASSEQGFNQPQHF
TRBJ1-5	NA	TRBD1	TRBV7-9	TGTGCCAGCAGCGGGGCTGACAGGGCAGGTCAGCCCCAGCATTTT	CASSGADRAGQPQHF
TRBJ1-4	NA	NA	TRBV6-1	TGTGCCAGCAGGGAAGATAGACACCCTGGAAAACTGTTTTTT	CASREDRHPGKLFF
TRBJ1-1	NA	NA	TRBV5-1	TGCGCCAGCAGCTGGGGCGTTGGGGACACTGAAGCTTTCTTT	CASSWGVGDTEAFF
TRBJ2-2	NA	NA	TRBV4-3	TGCGCCAGCAGCCTAGGAGCTAACACCGGGGAGCTGTTTTTT	CASSLGANTGELFF
TRBJ1-4	once	TRBD1	TRBV30	TGTGCCTGGAGTTCCACAGGGGGAGCAAATGAAAAACTGTTTTTT	CAWSSTGGANEKLFF
TRBJ1-1	NA	NA	TRBV19	TGTGCCAGTAGTACCCCTTTAACTGAAGCTTTCTTT	CASSTPLTEAFF
TRBJ1-5	once	NA	TRBV18	TGTGCCAGCTCACCTGGGGGAGCGGGTCAGCCCCAGCATTTT	CASSPGGAGQPQHF
TRBJ1-3	NA	NA	TRBV6-5	TGTGCCAGCAGTCCCCGCCCCTCTGGAAACACCATATATTTT	CASSPRPSGNTIYF
TRBJ2-5	NA	NA	TRBV7-8	TGTGCCAGCAGCCCGGGAAGAATGTACCAAGAGACCCAGTACTTC	CASSPGRMYQETQYF
TRBJ2-1	NA	TRBD2	TRBV11-2	TGTGCCAGCAGCTTAACCAGCGGGAGGACCCCCGGGGAGCAGTTCTTC	CASSLTSGRTPGEQFF
TRBJ2-3	NA	NA	TRBV29-1	TGCAGTGCCAGTGTACAGGGCATCGGCACAGATACGCAGTATTTT	CSASVQGIGTDTQYF
TRBJ1-1	NA	NA	TRBV7-2	TGTGCCAGCAGCCCCCACCGATTGCCAGCTTTCTTT	CASSPHRLPAFF
TRBJ2-7	once	TRBD1	TRBV18	TGTGCCAGCTCACCAGAGGGACAGGGGTTACTTACCTACGAGCAGTACTTC	CASSPEGQGLLTYEQYF
TRBJ2-4	once	NA	TRBV18	TGTGCCAGCTCTCCGGTGGGCCCATCGGGTAAGCTAGCCAAAAACATTCAGTACTTC	CASSPVGPSGKLAKNIQYF